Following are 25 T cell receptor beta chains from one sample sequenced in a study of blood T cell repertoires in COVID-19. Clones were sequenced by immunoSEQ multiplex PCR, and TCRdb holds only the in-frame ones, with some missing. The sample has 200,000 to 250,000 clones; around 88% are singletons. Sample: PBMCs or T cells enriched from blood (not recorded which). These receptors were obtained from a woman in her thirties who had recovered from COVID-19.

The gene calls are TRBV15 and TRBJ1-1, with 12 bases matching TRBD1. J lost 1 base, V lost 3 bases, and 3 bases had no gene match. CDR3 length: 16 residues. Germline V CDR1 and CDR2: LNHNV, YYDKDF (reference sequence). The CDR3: CATSRGTGGWNTEAFF. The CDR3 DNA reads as TGTGCCACCAGCAGGGGGACAGGGGGCTGGAACACTGAAGCTTTCTTT. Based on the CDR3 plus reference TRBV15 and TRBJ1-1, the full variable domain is DAMVIQNPRYQVTQFGKPVTLSCSQTLNHNVMYWYQQKSSQAPKLLFHYYDKDFNNEADTPDNFQSRRPNTSFCFLDIRSPGLGDTAMYLCATSRGTGGWNTEAFFGQGTRLTVV.

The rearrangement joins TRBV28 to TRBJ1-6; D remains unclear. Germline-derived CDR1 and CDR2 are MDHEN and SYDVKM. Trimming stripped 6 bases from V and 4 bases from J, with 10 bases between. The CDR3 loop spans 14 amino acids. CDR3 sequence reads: CASSPAGYNSPLHF. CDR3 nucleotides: TGTGCCAGCAGCCCCGCGGGTTATAATTCACCCCTCCACTTT.

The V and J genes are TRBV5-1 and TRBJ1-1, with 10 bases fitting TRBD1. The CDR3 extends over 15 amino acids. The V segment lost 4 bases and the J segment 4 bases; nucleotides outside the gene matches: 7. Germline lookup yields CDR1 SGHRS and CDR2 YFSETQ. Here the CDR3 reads CASSTDRGRGTEAFF. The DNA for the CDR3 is TGCGCCAGCAGCACCGACAGGGGGCGAGGCACTGAAGCTTTCTTT.

CDR3: CASSRTGTTGELFF. CDR3 nucleotides: TGTGCCAGCAGCCGGACAGGAACCACCGGGGAGCTGTTTTTT. The chain recombines TRBV11-2 with TRBJ2-2; 7 bases are a match to TRBD1. Germline CDR1 is SGHAT and CDR2 is FQNNGV. Germline trimming cut 5 bases from V and 4 bases from J; bases unmatched to any gene: 4. The CDR3 is made up of 14 amino acids.

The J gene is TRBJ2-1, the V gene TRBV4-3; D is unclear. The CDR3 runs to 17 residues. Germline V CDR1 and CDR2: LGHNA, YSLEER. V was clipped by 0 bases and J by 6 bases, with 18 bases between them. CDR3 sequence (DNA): TGCGCCAGCAGCCAAGATACGGGTTTGTCCTCCCTCAATGAGCAGTTCTTC. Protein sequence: CASSQDTGLSSLNEQFF.

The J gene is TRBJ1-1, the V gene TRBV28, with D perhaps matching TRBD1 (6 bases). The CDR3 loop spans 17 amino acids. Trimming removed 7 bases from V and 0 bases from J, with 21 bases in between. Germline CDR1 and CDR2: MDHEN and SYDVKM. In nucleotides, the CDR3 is TGTGCCAGCATCCTAACTGGGAGAGGGGGTATGAACACTGAAGCTTTCTTT. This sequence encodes CASILTGRGGMNTEAFF.

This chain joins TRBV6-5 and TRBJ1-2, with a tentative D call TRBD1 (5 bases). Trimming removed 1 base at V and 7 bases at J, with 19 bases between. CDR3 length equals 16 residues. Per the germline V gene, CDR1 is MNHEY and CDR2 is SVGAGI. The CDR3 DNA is TGTGCCAGCAGTTACTACAATCTGGGAGGGGCTCGTGGCTACACCTTC. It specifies CASSYYNLGGARGYTF.

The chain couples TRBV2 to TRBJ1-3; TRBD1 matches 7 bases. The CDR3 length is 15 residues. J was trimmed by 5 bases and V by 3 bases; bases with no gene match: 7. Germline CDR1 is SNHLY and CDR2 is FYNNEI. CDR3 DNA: TGTGCCAGCAGTGAGGAGGACAGGAGGCGAAACACCATATATTTT. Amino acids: CASSEEDRRRNTIYF.

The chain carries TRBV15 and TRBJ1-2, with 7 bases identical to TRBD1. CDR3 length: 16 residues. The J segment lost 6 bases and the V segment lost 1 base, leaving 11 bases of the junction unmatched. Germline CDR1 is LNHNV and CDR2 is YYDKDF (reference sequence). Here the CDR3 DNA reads TGTGCCACCAGCAGAGGAGTAGGGGGCTTTTTGAATGGCTACACCTTC. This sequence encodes CATSRGVGGFLNGYTF. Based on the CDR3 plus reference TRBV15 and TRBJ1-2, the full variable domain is DAMVIQNPRYQVTQFGKPVTLSCSQTLNHNVMYWYQQKSSQAPKLLFHYYDKDFNNEADTPDNFQSRRPNTSFCFLDIRSPGLGDTAMYLCATSRGVGGFLNGYTFGSGTRLTVV.

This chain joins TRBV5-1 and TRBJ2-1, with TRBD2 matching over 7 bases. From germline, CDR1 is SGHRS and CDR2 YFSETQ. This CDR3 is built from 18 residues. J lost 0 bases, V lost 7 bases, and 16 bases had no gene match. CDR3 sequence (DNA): TGCGCCAGCTACGACGGGAGGCCAGCCTTGAGCTCCTACAATGAGCAGTTCTTC. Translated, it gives CASYDGRPALSSYNEQFF.

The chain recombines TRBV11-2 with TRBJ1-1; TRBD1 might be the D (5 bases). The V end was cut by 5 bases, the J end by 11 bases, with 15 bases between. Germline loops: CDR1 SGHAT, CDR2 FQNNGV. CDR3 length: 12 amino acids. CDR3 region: CASSPDSLRAFF. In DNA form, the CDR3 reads TGTGCCAGCAGCCCCGACAGTCTGCGGGCTTTCTTT.

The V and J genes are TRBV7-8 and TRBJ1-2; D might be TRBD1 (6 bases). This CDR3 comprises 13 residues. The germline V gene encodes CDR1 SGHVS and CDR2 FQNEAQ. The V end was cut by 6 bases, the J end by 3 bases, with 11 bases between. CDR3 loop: CASRGTRHYGYTF. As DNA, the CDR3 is TGTGCCAGCAGAGGGACACGCCACTATGGCTACACCTTC.

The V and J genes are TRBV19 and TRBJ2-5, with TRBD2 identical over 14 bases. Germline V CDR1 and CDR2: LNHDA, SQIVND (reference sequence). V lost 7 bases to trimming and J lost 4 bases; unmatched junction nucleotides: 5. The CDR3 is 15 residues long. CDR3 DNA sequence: TGTGCCAGTACCCCCGGACTAGCGGGAGGAGAGACCCAGTACTTC. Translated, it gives CASTPGLAGGETQYF.

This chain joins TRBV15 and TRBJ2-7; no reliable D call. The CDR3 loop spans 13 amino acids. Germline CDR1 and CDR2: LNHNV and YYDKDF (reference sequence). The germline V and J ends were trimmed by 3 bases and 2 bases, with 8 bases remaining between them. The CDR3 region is CATSSFITYEQYF. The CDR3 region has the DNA TGTGCCACCAGCAGTTTTATTACCTACGAGCAGTACTTC.

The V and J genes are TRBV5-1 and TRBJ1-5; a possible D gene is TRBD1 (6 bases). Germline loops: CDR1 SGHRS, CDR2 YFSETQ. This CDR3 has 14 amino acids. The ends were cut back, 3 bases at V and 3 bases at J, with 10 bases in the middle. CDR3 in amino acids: CASSSGQHNQPQHF. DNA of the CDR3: TGCGCCAGCAGCTCCGGACAGCACAATCAGCCCCAGCATTTT.

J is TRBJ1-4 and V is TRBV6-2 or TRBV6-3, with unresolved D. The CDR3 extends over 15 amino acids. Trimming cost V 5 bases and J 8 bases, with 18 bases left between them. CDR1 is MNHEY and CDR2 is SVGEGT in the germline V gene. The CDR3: CASSNGERLGEKLFF. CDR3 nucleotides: TGTGCCAGCAGTAACGGGGAAAGGCTAGGGGAAAAACTGTTTTTT.

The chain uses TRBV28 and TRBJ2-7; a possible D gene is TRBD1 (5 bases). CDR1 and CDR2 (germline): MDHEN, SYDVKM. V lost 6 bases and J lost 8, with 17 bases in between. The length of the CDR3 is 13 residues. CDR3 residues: CASSQIGQGKQYF. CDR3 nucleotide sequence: TGTGCCAGCAGCCAAATAGGACAAGGGAAGCAGTACTTC. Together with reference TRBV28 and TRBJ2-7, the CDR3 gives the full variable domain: DVKVTQSSRYLVKRTGEKVFLECVQDMDHENMFWYRQDPGLGLRLIYFSYDVKMKEKGDIPEGYSVSREKKERFSLILESASTNQTSMYLCASSQIGQGKQYFGPGTRLTVT.

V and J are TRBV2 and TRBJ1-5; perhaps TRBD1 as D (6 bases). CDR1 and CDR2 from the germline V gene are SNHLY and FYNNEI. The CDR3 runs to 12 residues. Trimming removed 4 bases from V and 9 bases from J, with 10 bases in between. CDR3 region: CASSGGGTPQHF. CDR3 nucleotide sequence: TGTGCCAGCAGTGGGGGGGGCACGCCCCAGCATTTT. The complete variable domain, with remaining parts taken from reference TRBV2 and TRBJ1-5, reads EPEVTQTPSHQVTQMGQEVILRCVPISNHLYFYWYRQILGQKVEFLVSFYNNEISEKSEIFDDQFSVERPDGSNFTLKIRSTKLEDSAMYFCASSGGGTPQHFGDGTRLSIL.

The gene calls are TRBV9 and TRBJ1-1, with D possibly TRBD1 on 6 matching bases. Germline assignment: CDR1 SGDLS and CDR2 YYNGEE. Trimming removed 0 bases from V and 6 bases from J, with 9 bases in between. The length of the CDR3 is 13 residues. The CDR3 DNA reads TGTGCCAGCAGCGTAGAGGGGGGGGCTGAAGCTTTCTTT. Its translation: CASSVEGGAEAFF.

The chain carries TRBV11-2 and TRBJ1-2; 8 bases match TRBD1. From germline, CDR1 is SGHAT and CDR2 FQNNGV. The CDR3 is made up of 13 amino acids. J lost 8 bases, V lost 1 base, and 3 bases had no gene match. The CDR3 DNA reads TGTGCCAGCAGCTTAGGGACAGGGTACGGCTACACCTTC. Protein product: CASSLGTGYGYTF.

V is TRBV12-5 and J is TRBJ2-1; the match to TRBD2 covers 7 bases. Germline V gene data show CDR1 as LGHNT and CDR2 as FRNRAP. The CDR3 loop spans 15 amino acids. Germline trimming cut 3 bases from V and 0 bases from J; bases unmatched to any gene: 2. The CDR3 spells CASGLGGSSYNEQFF. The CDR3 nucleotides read TGTGCTAGTGGTTTAGGCGGGAGCTCCTACAATGAGCAGTTCTTC. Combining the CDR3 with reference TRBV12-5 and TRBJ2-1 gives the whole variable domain DARVTQTPRHKVTEMGQEVTMRCQPILGHNTVFWYRQTMMQGLELLAYFRNRAPLDDSGMPKDRFSAEMPDATLATLKIQPSEPRDSAVYFCASGLGGSSYNEQFFGPGTRLTVL.

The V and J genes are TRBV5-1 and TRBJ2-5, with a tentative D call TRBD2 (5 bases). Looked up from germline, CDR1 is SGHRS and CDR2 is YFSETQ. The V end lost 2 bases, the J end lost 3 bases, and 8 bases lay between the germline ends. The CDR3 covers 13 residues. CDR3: CASSFGLKETQYF. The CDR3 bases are TGCGCCAGCAGCTTCGGACTTAAAGAGACCCAGTACTTC.

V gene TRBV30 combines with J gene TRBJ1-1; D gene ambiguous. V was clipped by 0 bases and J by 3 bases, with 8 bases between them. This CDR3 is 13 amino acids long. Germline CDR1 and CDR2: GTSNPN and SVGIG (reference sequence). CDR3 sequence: CAWSVLIDTEAFF. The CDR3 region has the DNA TGTGCCTGGAGTGTACTTATCGACACTGAAGCTTTCTTT.

The chain's CDR3 is CASSRGQGQTGELFF. CDR3 bases: TGTGCCAGCAGTCGCGGACAGGGTCAAACCGGGGAGCTGTTTTTT. This sequence joins TRBV6-2 or TRBV6-3 and TRBJ2-2; 8 bases are a match to TRBD1. V shed 5 bases and J 5 bases; nucleotides not matched to a gene: 7. The CDR3 extends over 15 amino acids. Germline V CDR1 and CDR2: MNHEY, SVGEGT.

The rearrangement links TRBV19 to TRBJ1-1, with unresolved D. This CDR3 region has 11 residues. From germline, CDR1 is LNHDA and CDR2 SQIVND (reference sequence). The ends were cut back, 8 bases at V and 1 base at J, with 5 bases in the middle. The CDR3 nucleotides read TGTGCCAGTGAGGAGAACACTGAAGCTTTCTTT. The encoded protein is CASEENTEAFF. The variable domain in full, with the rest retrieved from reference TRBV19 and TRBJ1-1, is DGGITQSPKYLFRKEGQNVTLSCEQNLNHDAMYWYRQDPGQGLRLIYYSQIVNDFQKGDIAEGYSVSREKKESFPLTVTSAQKNPTAFYLCASEENTEAFFGQGTRLTVV.